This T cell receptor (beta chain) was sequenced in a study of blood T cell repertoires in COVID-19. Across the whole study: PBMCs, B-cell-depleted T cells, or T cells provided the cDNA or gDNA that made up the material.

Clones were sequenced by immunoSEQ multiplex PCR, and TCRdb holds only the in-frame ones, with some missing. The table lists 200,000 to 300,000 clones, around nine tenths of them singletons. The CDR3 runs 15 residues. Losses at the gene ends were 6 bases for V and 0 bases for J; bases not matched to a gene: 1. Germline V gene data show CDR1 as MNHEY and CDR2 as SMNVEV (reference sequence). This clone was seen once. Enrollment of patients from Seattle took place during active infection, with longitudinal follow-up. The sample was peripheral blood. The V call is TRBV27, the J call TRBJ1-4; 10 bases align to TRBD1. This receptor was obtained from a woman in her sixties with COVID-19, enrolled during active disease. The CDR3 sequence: CASSGQGATNEKLFF. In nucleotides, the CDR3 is TGTGCCAGCAGCGGACAGGGGGCAACTAATGAAAAACTGTTTTTT.